The 9 T cell receptor beta chains below come from one sample, sequenced in a study of response to subunit inactivated influenza vaccine. TCRdb itself ran the RT-PCR reads through MiXCR, one entry per CDR3 protein. The sample lists about 830,000 distinct CDR3 sequences, approximately 17% occurring once. Sample: PBMCs from blood, taken roughly 5 days after vaccination. Every receptor here comes from a man aged 45 to 65 who received an inactivated influenza vaccine.

The rearrangement uses TRBV29-1 and TRBJ1-1; no definite D call. Germline CDR1 SQVTM, CDR2 ANQGSEA. CDR3 size: 14 residues. The germline V and J ends were trimmed by 1 base and 2 bases, with 11 bases remaining between them. The CDR3 nucleotides are TGCAGCGTTGAAGTTAAGGGTCTTAACACTGAAGCTTTCTTT. It translates to CSVEVKGLNTEAFF.

Ten or more counts support this clonotype. V gene TRBV12-3 or TRBV12-4 combines with J gene TRBJ2-6; weak D call: TRBD2 (6 bases). The length of the CDR3 is 15 residues. The V and J ends lost 3 bases and 2 bases respectively, with 8 bases between them. CDR3 protein: CASSFGGTGANVLTF. CDR3 nucleotides: TGTGCCAGCAGTTTCGGGGGAACTGGGGCCAACGTCCTGACTTTC.

This chain uses TRBV6-5 with TRBJ2-1; perhaps TRBD2 as D (6 bases). V was clipped by 0 bases and J by 3 bases, with 9 bases between them. This CDR3 is 15 amino acids long. The V gene's germline CDR1 is MNHEY and CDR2 SVGAGI. The DNA of the CDR3 is TGTGCCAGCAGTTACTCCCTCGGGAGCTACAATGAGCAGTTCTTC. It is translated as CASSYSLGSYNEQFF.

This clonotype was recorded many times. The V and J genes are TRBV20-1 and TRBJ1-1, with TRBD1 matching over 7 bases. The CDR3 consists of 14 residues. Germline assignment: CDR1 DFQATT and CDR2 SNEGSKA (reference sequence). Trimming at V came to 5 bases and at J to 0 bases, leaving 6 bases not matched to a gene. The CDR3 DNA is TGCAGTGCTGAGGACAGGAGCGTGAACACTGAAGCTTTCTTT. Protein product: CSAEDRSVNTEAFF.

This clonotype was found a few times. The chain joins TRBV7-9 to TRBJ2-7; D is uncertain. With 3 bases removed from V and 0 bases from J, the gap between germline ends came to 9 bases. Germline values: CDR1 SEHNR, CDR2 FQNEAQ (reference sequence). This CDR3 has 14 amino acids. The chain's CDR3 is CASSLQSSSYEQYF. The DNA for the CDR3 is TGTGCCAGCAGCTTGCAATCGAGCTCCTACGAGCAGTACTTC.

The chain uses TRBV7-9 and TRBJ2-1; possibly TRBD2 for D (6 bases). The CDR3 consists of 16 residues. Germline V lookup: CDR1 SEHNR, CDR2 FQNEAQ (reference sequence). V shed 8 bases and J shed 0 bases, with 17 bases lying between them. The CDR3 spells CASGTGRGSSYNEQFF. The CDR3 DNA follows: TGTGCCAGCGGTACTGGGCGGGGCTCCTCCTACAATGAGCAGTTCTTC.

The gene calls are TRBV7-9 and TRBJ2-1, with TRBD2 identical over 10 bases. The CDR3 is made up of 15 amino acids. J gave up 8 bases and V 1 base, and 5 bases lay outside the gene matches. The germline V gene has CDR1 SEHNR and CDR2 FQNEAQ (reference sequence). CDR3 in amino acids: CASSLGSGGDHEQFF. DNA of the CDR3: TGTGCCAGCAGCTTAGGCAGCGGGGGGGATCATGAGCAGTTCTTC.

This clonotype has more than one count but fewer than ten. The gene calls are TRBV4-3 and TRBJ1-1; 9 bases are shared with TRBD1. The CDR3 totals 14 residues. CDR1 is LGHNA and CDR2 is YSLEER in the germline V gene. The V gene end was trimmed by 4 bases and the J gene end by 6 bases; junction bases not matched to a gene: 6. CDR3 nucleotides: TGCGCCAGCAGCCGTATTGACAGGGGGGCTGAAGCTTTCTTT. Protein sequence: CASSRIDRGAEAFF.

V and J are TRBV5-1 and TRBJ2-7; the D call may be TRBD1 or TRBD2 (5 bases each). V was shortened by 0 bases and J by 0 bases, with 10 bases between the two germline ends. CDR1 and CDR2 (germline): SGHRS, YFSETQ. This CDR3 has 15 amino acids. CDR3 DNA: TGCGCCAGCAGCTTGGCGGGACGTAACTCCTACGAGCAGTACTTC. It translates to CASSLAGRNSYEQYF.